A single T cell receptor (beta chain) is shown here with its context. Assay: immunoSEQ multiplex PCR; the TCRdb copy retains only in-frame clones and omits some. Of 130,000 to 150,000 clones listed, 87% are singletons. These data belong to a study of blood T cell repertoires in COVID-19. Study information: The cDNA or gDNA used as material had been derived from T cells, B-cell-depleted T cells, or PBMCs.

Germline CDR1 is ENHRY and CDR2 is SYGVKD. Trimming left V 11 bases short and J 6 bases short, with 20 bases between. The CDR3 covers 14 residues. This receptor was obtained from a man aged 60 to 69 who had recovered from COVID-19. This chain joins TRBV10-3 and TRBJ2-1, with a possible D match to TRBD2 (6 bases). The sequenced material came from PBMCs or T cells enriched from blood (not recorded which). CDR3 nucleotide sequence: TGTGCCGTCGGAGGGCGCGGCGGGTCCAATGAGCAGTTCTTC. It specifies CAVGGRGGSNEQFF.